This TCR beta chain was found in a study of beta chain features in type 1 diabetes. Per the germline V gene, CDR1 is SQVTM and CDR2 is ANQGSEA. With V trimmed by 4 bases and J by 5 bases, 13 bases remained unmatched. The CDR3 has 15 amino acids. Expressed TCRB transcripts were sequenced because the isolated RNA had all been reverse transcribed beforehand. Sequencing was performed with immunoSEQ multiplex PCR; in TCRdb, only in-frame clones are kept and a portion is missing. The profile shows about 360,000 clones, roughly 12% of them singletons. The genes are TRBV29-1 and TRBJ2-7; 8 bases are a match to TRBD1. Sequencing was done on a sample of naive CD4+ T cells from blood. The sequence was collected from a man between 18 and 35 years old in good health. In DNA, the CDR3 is TGCAGCGTTGCCCCCGTCGGACAGGGTCGGGACGAGCAGTACTTC. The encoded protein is CSVAPVGQGRDEQYF.